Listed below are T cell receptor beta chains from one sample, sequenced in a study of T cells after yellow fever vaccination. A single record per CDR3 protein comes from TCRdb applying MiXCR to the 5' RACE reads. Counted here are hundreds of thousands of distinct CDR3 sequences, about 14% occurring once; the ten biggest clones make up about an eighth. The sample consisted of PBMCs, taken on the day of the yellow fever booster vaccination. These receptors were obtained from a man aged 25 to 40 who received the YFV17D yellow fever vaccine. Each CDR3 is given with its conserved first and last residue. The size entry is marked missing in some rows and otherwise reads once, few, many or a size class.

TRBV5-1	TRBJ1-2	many	CASSFSDRGFYGYTF
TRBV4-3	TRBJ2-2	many	CASSQEPPGPGELFF
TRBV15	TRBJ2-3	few	CATSRARGLSDTDTQYF
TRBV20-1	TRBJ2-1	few	CSASVGAEYNEQFF
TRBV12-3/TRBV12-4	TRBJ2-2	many	CASSLVGAGELFF
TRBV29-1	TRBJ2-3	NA	CSVEGFSTDTQYF
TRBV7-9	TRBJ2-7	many	CASSLEGVLSAEQYF
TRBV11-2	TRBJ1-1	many	CASSSNKGQGYTEAFF
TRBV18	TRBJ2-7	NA	CASSPPSHVGEQYF
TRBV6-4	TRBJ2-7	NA	CASSDSNGLAGSPTYEQYF
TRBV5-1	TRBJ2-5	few	CASRGQDQETQYF
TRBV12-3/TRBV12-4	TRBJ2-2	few	CASRGGQGGITGELFF
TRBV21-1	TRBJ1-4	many	CASSTNPGEKLFF
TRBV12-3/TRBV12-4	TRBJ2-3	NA	CASSLLLGQGTDTQYF
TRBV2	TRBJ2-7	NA	CASSSAYQGIKVTYEQYF
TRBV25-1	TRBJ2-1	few	CASKGGSSYNEQFF
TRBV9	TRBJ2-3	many	CASWGYGLITDTQYF
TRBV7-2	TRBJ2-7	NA	CASSLDGLAGDEQYF
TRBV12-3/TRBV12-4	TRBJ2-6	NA	CASSLLGSGANVLTF
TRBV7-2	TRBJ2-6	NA	CASNPRGGSGANVLTF
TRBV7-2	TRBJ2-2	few	CASSGQDTGELFF
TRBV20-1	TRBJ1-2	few	CSAPVGGAYGYTF
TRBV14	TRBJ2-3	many	CASSQDTRMIAGESVDTQYF
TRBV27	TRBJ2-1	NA	CASSLLTSGPLGVDEQFF
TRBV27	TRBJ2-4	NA	CASTPRGGAKNIQYF
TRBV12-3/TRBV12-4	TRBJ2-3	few	CASRGEAEAQYF
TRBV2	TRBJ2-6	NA	CASSGTGSSGANVLTF
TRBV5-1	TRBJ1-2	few	CASSTQGQNYGYTF
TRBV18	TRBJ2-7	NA	CASSPSETSVYEQYF
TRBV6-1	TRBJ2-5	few	CASSITGVGETQYF
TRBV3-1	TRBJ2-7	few	CASSQVGTGVWDEQYF
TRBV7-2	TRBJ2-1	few	CASSSQGHEQFF
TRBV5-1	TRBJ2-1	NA	CASSLGTSGIKEQFF
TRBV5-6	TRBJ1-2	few	CASSTITAQTF
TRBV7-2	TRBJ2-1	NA	CASIESSGRTHNEQFF
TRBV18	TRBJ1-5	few	CASSPWDGRRPQHF
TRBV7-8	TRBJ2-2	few	CASSWDRNTGELFF
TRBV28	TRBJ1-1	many	CASSLQNTEAFF
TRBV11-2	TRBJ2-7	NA	CASSLFRDRDGEQYF
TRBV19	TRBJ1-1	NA	CASIVGLGVRTEAFF
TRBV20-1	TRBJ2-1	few	CSARETSSPYNEQFF
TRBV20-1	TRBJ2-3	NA	CSARKPGRVADTQYF
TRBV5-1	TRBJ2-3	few	CASSPLATSTDTQYF
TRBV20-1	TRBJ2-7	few	CSAARTGVEQYF
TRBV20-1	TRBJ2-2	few	CSAARTGTNTGELFF
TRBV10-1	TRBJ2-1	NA	CASSDSGAPSSYNEQFF
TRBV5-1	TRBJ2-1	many	CASSPAGTGYEQFF
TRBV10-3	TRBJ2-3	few	CAISESESSGRYTDTQYF